Following are 25 T cell receptor beta chains from one sample sequenced in a study of T cell repertoires in cytomegalovirus infection. TCRdb re-analysed the reads in MiXCR, keeping a single row per CDR3 protein. The sample contains 30,000 to 40,000 distinct CDR3 sequences, 40% to 65% of which appear only once. No antigen has been assigned to these receptors. The sample in question was CD8+ T cells from cultured PBMCs, obtained from culture after CMV antigen stimulation. These TCRs come from a human donor in good health (CMV status not recorded). Some clones in this sample may be carry-over from other donors' samples.

J is TRBJ1-5 and V is TRBV19; TRBD1 matches 12 bases. The germline V gene has CDR1 LNHDA and CDR2 SQIVND (reference sequence). The V segment lost 4 bases and the J segment 7 bases; nucleotides outside the gene matches: 8. CDR3 length equals 16 residues. DNA of the CDR3: TGTGCCAGTAGTACCCAGGGACAGGGGGCTTACCAGCCCCAGCATTTT. Protein sequence: CASSTQGQGAYQPQHF.

V and J are TRBV10-3 and TRBJ2-1; 8 bases map to TRBD1. V was pared by 6 bases and J by 1 base, with 2 bases of the junction left unmatched. Per the germline V gene, CDR1 is ENHRY and CDR2 is SYGVKD. This CDR3 comprises 14 residues. This CDR3 is CAIRGQESYNEQFF. CDR3 sequence (DNA): TGTGCCATCAGGGGACAGGAATCCTACAATGAGCAGTTCTTC.

This clonotype was seen only a few times. The chain has TRBV28 and TRBJ2-1; D ambiguous. Germline CDR1 and CDR2: MDHEN and SYDVKM. The CDR3 runs to 15 residues. Trimming took 2 bases from V and 3 from J, leaving 11 bases between them. The chain's CDR3 is CASSLGVAHYNEQFF. The DNA of the CDR3 is TGTGCCAGCAGTTTAGGGGTGGCACACTACAATGAGCAGTTCTTC.

The chain is built from TRBV12-3 or TRBV12-4 and TRBJ2-2; 12 nucleotides match TRBD2. CDR3 length: 15 residues. With 5 bases clipped from V and 6 bases from J, the junction kept 4 bases outside the gene matches. This chain's CDR3 is CASSPSGGAAGELFF. CDR3 DNA sequence: TGTGCCAGCAGTCCTAGCGGGGGGGCCGCCGGGGAGCTGTTTTTT.

The count of this clonotype is one. Mismatch with germline at one junction end may stem from a read error. This chain connects TRBV5-3 to TRBJ2-2; 8 bases align to TRBD1. TRBV5-3 is an ORF, with its function uncertain. The CDR3 loop spans 15 amino acids. CDR3 bases: TGTGCCAGCAGCTTGTGGACAGGGATCACCGGGGAGCTGTTTTTT. Its protein is CASSLWTGITGELFF.

The V and J genes are TRBV9 and TRBJ1-5, with a possible D match to TRBD1 (5 bases). The CDR3 is made up of 15 amino acids. Per germline, CDR1 SGDLS and CDR2 YYNGEE. Trimming pared 0 bases from V and 5 bases from J, leaving 12 bases between. CDR3 sequence (DNA): TGTGCCAGCAGCGTAGCTGACAGCAAAGATCAGCCCCAGCATTTT. Residues: CASSVADSKDQPQHF.

This clonotype was picked up a small number of times. The chain links TRBV7-2 to TRBJ1-3; D ambiguous. The length of the CDR3 is 15 residues. Germline V CDR1 and CDR2: SGHTA, FQGNSA. Trimming cost V 1 base and J 2 bases, with 9 bases left between them. Here the CDR3 DNA reads TGTGCCAGCAGCTTAGGCTCCGAGGCTGGAAACACCATATATTTT. Its translation is CASSLGSEAGNTIYF.

Worth noting for this clonotype: The junction does not match germline at one end; this may be a read error. This chain connects TRBV4-1 to TRBJ1-2; D is possibly TRBD1 (5 bases). The CDR3 consists of 16 residues. Looked up from germline, CDR1 is MGHRA and CDR2 is YSYEKL. CDR3 amino acids: CASSQLSGGSDYGYTF. The CDR3 nucleotides read TGTGCCAGCAGCCAACTTAGTGGGGGATCTGACTATGGCTACACCTTC.

This clonotype was picked up a small number of times. The genes are TRBV28 and TRBJ2-7, with D possibly being TRBD2 (5 bases). Germline CDR1 and CDR2: MDHEN and SYDVKM. Trimming took off 5 bases at V and 1 base at J, with 18 bases between the two ends. The CDR3 consists of 16 residues. Here the CDR3 reads CASSAASGGLSYEQYF. The CDR3 nucleotides read TGTGCCAGCAGTGCCGCCTCTGGAGGTTTGTCCTACGAGCAGTACTTC.

The chain has TRBV29-1 and TRBJ1-2, with D hard to call. Germline V gives CDR1 SQVTM, CDR2 ANQGSEA. V was shortened by 2 bases and J by 4 bases, with 5 bases between the two germline ends. This CDR3 has 11 amino acids. CDR3 DNA: TGCAGCGTTGAAACACGCTATGGCTACACCTTC. Translation: CSVETRYGYTF.

The V gene is TRBV27, the J gene TRBJ1-1; weak D call: TRBD1 (5 bases). This CDR3 has 11 residues. V was pared by 6 bases and J by 10 bases, with 12 bases between. CDR1 is MNHEY, CDR2 SMNVEV, per germline (reference sequence). The CDR3 protein is CASRTGTLAFF. For the CDR3, the DNA is TGTGCCAGCAGGACCGGGACGTTAGCTTTCTTT.

The chain employs TRBV10-1 and TRBJ1-6; 7 positions match TRBD1. The CDR3 sequence is 15 residues long. J lost 10 bases, V lost 5 bases, and 11 bases had no gene match. Per germline, CDR1 WNHNN and CDR2 SYGVQD (reference sequence). CDR3 DNA sequence: TGCGCCAGCAGTCCCGGCAGGGGGTTAAACTCACCCCTCCACTTT. This encodes CASSPGRGLNSPLHF.

The gene calls are TRBV7-8 and TRBJ2-7, with 10 bases fitting TRBD1. Trimming at V came to 0 bases and at J to 2 bases, leaving 4 bases not matched to a gene. Germline values: CDR1 SGHVS, CDR2 FQNEAQ. The CDR3 covers 16 residues. The CDR3 DNA reads TGTGCCAGCAGCTTAGCGGCGGGACAGGGGACCTACGAGCAGTACTTC. It codes for CASSLAAGQGTYEQYF.

This clonotype has more than one count but fewer than ten. The CDR3 reads CASSLEAGNTGELFF. For the CDR3, the DNA is TGTGCCAGCAGCTTAGAAGCGGGAAACACCGGGGAGCTGTTTTTT. The chain couples TRBV11-1 to TRBJ2-2; 7 positions agree with TRBD2. Germline lookup yields CDR1 SGHAT and CDR2 FQDESV (reference sequence). V lost 1 base and J lost 2; bases outside the gene matches: 1. The CDR3 is 15 residues long. Looking up the rest from reference TRBV11-1 and TRBJ2-2 gives the full variable domain: EAEVAQSPRYKITEKSQAVAFWCDPISGHATLYWYRQILGQGPELLVQFQDESVVDDSQLPKDRFSAERLKGVDSTLKIQPAELGDSAMYLCASSLEAGNTGELFFGEGSRLTVL.

This clonotype was seen more than once but under ten times. The rearrangement links TRBV7-6 to TRBJ2-7; D gene uncertain. V gave up 0 bases and J gave up 5 bases, with 8 bases separating them. The germline gives CDR1 SGHVS, CDR2 FNYEAQ. The CDR3 length is 13 residues. The CDR3 protein is CASSLAKGNEQYF. The CDR3 region has the DNA TGTGCCAGCAGCTTAGCTAAGGGAAACGAGCAGTACTTC.

This clonotype was counted between two and nine times. This sequence joins TRBV7-6 and TRBJ2-1, with TRBD2 matching 7 bases. The CDR3 spans 15 residues. The germline CDR1 and CDR2 sequences are SGHVS and FNYEAQ. The ends lost 5 bases at V and 9 bases at J; junction bases unmatched: 13. The CDR3: CASSPNAGEEGEQFF. CDR3 DNA: TGTGCCAGCAGCCCCAACGCGGGGGAGGAGGGTGAGCAGTTCTTC.

The chain is built from TRBV24-1 and TRBJ2-2, with D hard to call. CDR3 length equals 13 residues. The V gene's germline CDR1 is KGHDR and CDR2 SFDVKD. V dropped 10 bases and J dropped 4 bases, with 12 bases sitting between them. As DNA, the CDR3 is TGTGCCACTAGTTGGAGAGCCACCGGGGAGCTGTTTTTT. This encodes CATSWRATGELFF.

In its sample, this clonotype was seen a few times. At one of its ends the junction is not consistent with the germline gene, which may arise from a read error. The chain uses TRBV7-9 and TRBJ2-7; 7 bases match TRBD1. The CDR3 covers 15 residues. The V gene's germline CDR1 is SEHNR and CDR2 FQNEAQ (reference sequence). The CDR3 bases are TGTGACAGCAGCTCCCGGTACAGGGGTCACTACGAGCATTACTTC. It translates to CDSSSRYRGHYEHYF.

Worth noting for this clonotype: A read error may be the cause here, since a much bigger clone is one base away. The rearrangement joins TRBV20-1 to TRBJ2-2; 10 positions match TRBD1. Germline CDR1 is DFQATT and CDR2 is SNEGSKA (reference sequence). This CDR3 is 14 amino acids long. In DNA, the CDR3 is TGCAGTGCTAGGGGGGACAGGGGTGCCGGGGAGCTGGTTTTT. Translation: CSARGDRGAGELVF.

This clonotype was counted between two and nine times. V gene TRBV7-2 combines with J gene TRBJ2-1, with D possibly TRBD2 on 5 matching bases. V lost 0 bases and J 7 bases, leaving 16 bases between the germline ends. The germline gives CDR1 SGHTA, CDR2 FQGNSA. The CDR3 length is 16 residues. Written as DNA, the CDR3 is TGTGCCAGCAGCTTAGCGTCAAGGGTTAGCGAGAATGAGCAGTTCTTC. Translation gives CASSLASRVSENEQFF.

The V gene is TRBV11-2, the J gene TRBJ1-1, with TRBD1 as a possible D gene (5 bases). Per germline, CDR1 SGHAT and CDR2 FQNNGV. V was clipped by 5 bases and J by 9 bases, with 16 bases between them. The CDR3 runs to 13 residues. Here the CDR3 DNA reads TGTGCCAGCAGCCCAGCAGGGTTTCCACAAGCTTTCTTT. It yields the protein CASSPAGFPQAFF.

The CDR3 DNA follows: TGTGCCAGTAGCCAGGACTACGAGCAGTACTTC. Its protein product is CASSQDYEQYF. This chain connects TRBV19 to TRBJ2-7; D gene ambiguous. The germline V and J ends were trimmed by 6 bases and 3 bases, with 6 bases remaining between them. This CDR3 is 11 amino acids long. CDR1 and CDR2 from the germline V gene are LNHDA and SQIVND (reference sequence).

The chain is built from TRBV4-1 and TRBJ1-5, with no clear D. Germline assignment: CDR1 MGHRA and CDR2 YSYEKL. V shed 1 base and J shed 5 bases, with 9 bases lying between them. The CDR3 is 14 amino acids. The CDR3 region is CASSQATFDQPQHF. As DNA, the CDR3 is TGCGCCAGCAGCCAAGCGACATTTGATCAGCCCCAGCATTTT.

This chain connects TRBV6-1 to TRBJ2-4; D may be TRBD2 (6 bases). This CDR3 spans 12 amino acids. Deletions cut 7 bases from V and 9 bases from J, with 13 bases between. Per germline, CDR1 MNHNS and CDR2 SASEGT. The CDR3 spells CASTRGSGIQYF. CDR3 bases: TGTGCCAGCACACGGGGGTCAGGCATTCAGTACTTC.

Concerning this clonotype itself: Sequence at one end of the junction differs from germline and may be a read error. The V and J genes are TRBV7-6 and TRBJ2-7; D possibly matches TRBD1 or TRBD2 (5 bases each). The CDR3 runs to 15 residues. CDR1 is SGHVS, CDR2 FNYEAQ, per germline. The CDR3 protein is CASSFFYGTAYEQYF. In DNA form, the CDR3 reads TGTGCTAGCAGCTTTTTTTACGGGACGGCCTACGAGCAGTACTTC.